This TCR beta chain was recovered during a study of blood T cell repertoires in COVID-19. Germline V gives CDR1 KGHSH, CDR2 LQKENI. The CDR3 runs to 15 residues. Losses at the gene ends were 0 bases for V and 7 bases for J; bases not matched to a gene: 3. This table comes from immunoSEQ multiplex PCR, and its TCRdb copy is limited to in-frame clones, with some not included. The top ten hold 5.1% of the sample, which has around 77,000 clones, 75% to 90% seen once. The rearrangement joins TRBV18 to TRBJ2-1; 10 bases match TRBD1. Sequencing was carried out using peripheral blood. The clonotype comes from an elderly man with acute or convalescent COVID-19. DNA for the CDR3: TGTGCCAGCTCACCACCGACAGGGGGCAGGAATGAGCAGTTCTTC. Encoded protein: CASSPPTGGRNEQFF.